This T cell receptor beta chain was sequenced during a study of blood T cell repertoires in COVID-19 (dated by TCRdb to about 2020). For the wider study: Samples from collaborators originated in the United States, Italy and Spain and spanned both the acute and convalescent phases of COVID-19. Where available, HLA class I and class II types were obtained from metadata supplied by the sample provider rather than from assay-based typing. The repertoires were made available in a free public database intended to serve as a resource for research on the immune response to SARS-CoV-2. Deeply sampled blood TCRbeta repertoires from subjects exposed to, actively infected with, or recovered from COVID-19 were included in the dataset. The prospective study material was composed of cDNA or gDNA derived from T cells, B-cell-depleted T cells, or PBMCs. Samples came from the ongoing ImmuneRACE study (first 160 participants) plus 1,254 subjects from 6 global collaborators. Nearly every sample came with metadata listing a de-identified subject ID, COVID-19 status, age in years and sex.

Whole blood was collected in K2EDTA tubes by collaborating institutions according to the institutions' own protocols. Collaborator samples were shipped for TCRbeta analysis as frozen whole blood, isolated PBMCs, or DNA extracted from either sample type. General conclusions and limits of the study: How much clinical and demographic metadata was included differed by source and by participant, and the metadata was provided uncurated.

CDR1 is given as LGHDT and CDR2 as YNNKEL, both from the germline V gene (reference sequence). The CDR3 measures 15 amino acids from cysteine to phenylalanine. Of the read, only the CDR3 DNA is kept; its 45 bases are in frame from base 1. V lost 4 bases and J lost 9 bases; the stretch between them is 16 bases long. As concerns this clone: Its antigen remains unidentified. No base-level quality is on record; no much larger clone is a single base apart.

TCRbeta CDR3 regions were amplified from genomic DNA using the immunoSEQ Assay, a bias-controlled multiplex PCR. Per the original workflow: Nucleated cell counts per sample were estimated from amplification of reference gene primers within the assay. To quantify the absolute abundance of each unique TCRbeta CDR3 rearrangement, sequence reads were collapsed and filtered. For each sample, productive Simpson clonality was calculated as the square root of Simpson's diversity index over productive rearrangements. The table comes from immuneACCESS by way of TCRdb, which keeps in-frame sequences with V and J called. Part of the clones is missing from these tables; in studies checked, under half for an unresolved V gene and the rest for unknown reasons. V, J and clone size were drawn from that table, and D and trimming were deduced from the DNA. The sample table lists about 130,000 clones, approximately 84% of them with a count of one. 15% to 20% of the sample goes to the ten largest clones.

The chain is encoded by TRBV3-1 (or the pseudogene TRBV3-2) joined to TRBJ1-6; too little of a D gene remains to name it. The source material was peripheral blood. This clonotype was obtained from an elderly woman with acute or convalescent COVID-19. The sequence in DNA is TGTGCCAGCAGCCCGACGGGAACCGGTGTTTCACCCCTCCACTTT. Translated, it gives CASSPTGTGVSPLHF.